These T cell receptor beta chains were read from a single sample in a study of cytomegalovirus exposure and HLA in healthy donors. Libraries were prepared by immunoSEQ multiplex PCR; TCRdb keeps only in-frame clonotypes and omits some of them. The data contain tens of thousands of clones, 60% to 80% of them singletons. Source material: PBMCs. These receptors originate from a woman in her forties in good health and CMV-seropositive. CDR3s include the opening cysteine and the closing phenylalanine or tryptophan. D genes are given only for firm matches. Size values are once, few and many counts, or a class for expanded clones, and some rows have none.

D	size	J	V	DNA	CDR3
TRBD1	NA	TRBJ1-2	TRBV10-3	TGTGCCATCAGTGGGGGACAGGGTCTCAACTATGGCTACACCTTC	CAISGGQGLNYGYTF
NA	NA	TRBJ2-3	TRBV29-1	TGCAGCGTACAGAGTTCCACAGATACGCAGTATTTT	CSVQSSTDTQYF
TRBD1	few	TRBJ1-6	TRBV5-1	TGCGCCAGCAGCGCCGGGACAGCAGATAATTCACCCCTCCACTTT	CASSAGTADNSPLHF
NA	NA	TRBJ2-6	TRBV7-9	TGTGCCAGCAGCCCAACACAGGGTCCGACTGGGGCCAACGTCCTGACTTTC	CASSPTQGPTGANVLTF
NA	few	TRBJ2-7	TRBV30	TGTGCCTGGAGTGTTTCCCCACTACCGCTTCTTTCTTCCTACGAGCAGTACTTC	CAWSVSPLPLLSSYEQYF
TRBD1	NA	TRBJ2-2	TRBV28	TGTGCCAGCAGACCCGACAGGGTTGGCACCGGGGAGCTGTTTTTT	CASRPDRVGTGELFF
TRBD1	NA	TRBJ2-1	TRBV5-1	TGCGCCAGCAGCTTGGGGACAGGGAATCCTGAGCAGTTCTTC	CASSLGTGNPEQFF
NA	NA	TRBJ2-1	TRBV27	TGTGCCAGCAGTCCCCGGACAGTTTTATCTCATCTATACAATGAGCAGTTCTTC	CASSPRTVLSHLYNEQFF
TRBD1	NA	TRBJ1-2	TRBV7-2	TGTGCCAGCAGCGGGGGACAGGGAGGCGGCTACACCTTC	CASSGGQGGGYTF
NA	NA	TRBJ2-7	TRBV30	TGTGCCTGGAGTTCCCTCGGGCAGGGGAATTTGTACGAGCAGTACTTC	CAWSSLGQGNLYEQYF
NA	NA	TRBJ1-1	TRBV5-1	TGCGCCAGCAGCGTATTGGACAGCATGAACACTGAAGCTTTCTTT	CASSVLDSMNTEAFF
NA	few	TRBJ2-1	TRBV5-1	TGCGCCAGCAGCACGGGGAGCGGATCCTACAATGAGCAGTTCTTC	CASSTGSGSYNEQFF
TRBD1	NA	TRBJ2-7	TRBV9	TGTGCCAGCAGCGTTGGTCCGGGACAGAACTACGAGCAGTACTTC	CASSVGPGQNYEQYF
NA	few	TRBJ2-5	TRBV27	TGTGCCAGCAGGCCCCCATCGCCACTAGAGACCCAGTACTTC	CASRPPSPLETQYF
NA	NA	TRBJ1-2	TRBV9	TGTGCCAGCAGCCCCCCCGACAGGAACTATGGCTACACCTTC	CASSPPDRNYGYTF
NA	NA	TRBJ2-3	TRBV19	TGTGCCAGTAGTATAGATCCGGAGGCGAAAGATACGCAGTATTTT	CASSIDPEAKDTQYF
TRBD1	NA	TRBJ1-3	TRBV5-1	TGCGCCAGCAGCTTGGAGGCGGGACAGGGTAATGCTGGAAACACCATATATTTT	CASSLEAGQGNAGNTIYF
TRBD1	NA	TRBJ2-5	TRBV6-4	TGTGCCAGCAGTAGGGACAGGGAAGAGACCCAGTACTTC	CASSRDREETQYF
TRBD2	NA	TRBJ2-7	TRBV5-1	TGCGCCAGCAGCTCGGGACTAGCGAACACCGAGCAGTACTTC	CASSSGLANTEQYF
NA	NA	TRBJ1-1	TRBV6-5	TGTGCCAGCAGCCCCGGTCATACGAACACTGAAGCTTTCTTT	CASSPGHTNTEAFF
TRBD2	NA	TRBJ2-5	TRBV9	TGTGCCAGCAGCAAACAAGCGGGAGAAGTAGAGACCCAGTACTTC	CASSKQAGEVETQYF
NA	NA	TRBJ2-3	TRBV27	TGTGCCAGCAGAGACTTCACAGATACGCAGTATTTT	CASRDFTDTQYF
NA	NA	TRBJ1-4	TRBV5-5	TGTGCCAGCAGCTTAGGTACAGGCTCGGTTGAAAAACTGTTTTTT	CASSLGTGSVEKLFF
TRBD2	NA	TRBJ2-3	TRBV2	TGTGCCAGCAACGGCGGGGGGGCCGGGAGGTCAGATACGCAGTATTTT	CASNGGGAGRSDTQYF
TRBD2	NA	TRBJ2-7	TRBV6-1	TGTGCCAGCTTATTCCGCGGGAGTAAGTACGAGCAGTACTTC	CASLFRGSKYEQYF
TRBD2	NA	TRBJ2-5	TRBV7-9	TGTGCCAGCAGCTACGGACTAGCGGGAGTAGAGACCCAGTACTTC	CASSYGLAGVETQYF
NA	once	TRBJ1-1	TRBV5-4	TGTGCCAGCAGCGCCAACAATGACAGGGAAGCTTTCTTT	CASSANNDREAFF
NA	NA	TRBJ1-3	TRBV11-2	TGTGCCAGCAGCTCCGGGAGTTCTGGAAACACCATATATTTT	CASSSGSSGNTIYF
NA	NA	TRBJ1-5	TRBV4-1	TGCGCCAGCAGCACTCTCCCCGGTTCTCAGCCCCAGCATTTT	CASSTLPGSQPQHF
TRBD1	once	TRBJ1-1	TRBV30	TGTGCCTGGAGTGTACAGGGGAGCACTGAAGCTTTCTTT	CAWSVQGSTEAFF
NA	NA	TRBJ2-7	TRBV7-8	TGTGCCAGCAGCTTATTCATTTCCTACGAGCAGTACTTC	CASSLFISYEQYF
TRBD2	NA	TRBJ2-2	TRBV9	TGTGCCAGCAGCGTAGTTCAGGCGGGGGTTAAGTCCGGGGAGCTGTTTTTT	CASSVVQAGVKSGELFF
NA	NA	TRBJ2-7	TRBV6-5	TGTGCCAGCAACCCGGGAGCCTCCTACGAGCAGTACTTC	CASNPGASYEQYF
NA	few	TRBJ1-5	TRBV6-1	TGTGCCAGCAGTGGCCCCGGGAGGGGAAATCAGCCCCAGCATTTT	CASSGPGRGNQPQHF
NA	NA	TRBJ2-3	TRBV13	TGTGCCAGCAGCGATAGACAGACAACTAGCACAGATACGCAGTATTTT	CASSDRQTTSTDTQYF
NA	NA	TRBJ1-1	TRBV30	TGTGCCTGGAGGACAGTTTCGACAGGGAACACTGAAGCTTTCTTT	CAWRTVSTGNTEAFF
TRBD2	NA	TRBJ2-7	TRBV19	TGTGCCAGTACCGGACTAGCGGAGGATTCCTCCTACGAGCAGTACTTC	CASTGLAEDSSYEQYF
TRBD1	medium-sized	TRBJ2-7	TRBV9	TGTGCCAGCAGCGTAAAGACAGGGGGGGAGCAGTACTTC	CASSVKTGGEQYF
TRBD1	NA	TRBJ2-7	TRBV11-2	TGTGCCAGCAGCTTACTGGGGGGACAGGGGACTGACGAGCAGTACTTC	CASSLLGGQGTDEQYF
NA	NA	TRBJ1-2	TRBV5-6	TGTGCCAGCAGCGCACTAACTAACTATGGCTACACCTTC	CASSALTNYGYTF
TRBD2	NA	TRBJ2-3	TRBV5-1	TGCGCCAGCAGCTCCACTAGCGGGGGGGCCCAGCCAGATACGCAGTATTTT	CASSSTSGGAQPDTQYF
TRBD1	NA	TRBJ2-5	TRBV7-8	TGTGCCAGCAGCCCGGCATCGGGACAGGTACAAGAGACCCAGTACTTC	CASSPASGQVQETQYF
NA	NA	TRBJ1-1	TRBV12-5	TGTGCTAGTGGTTTGATAGGCCCTGGGACATTGAACACTGAAGCTTTCTTT	CASGLIGPGTLNTEAFF
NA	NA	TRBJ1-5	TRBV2	TGTGCCAGCGCCAACCGAGGTCAGCCCCAGCATTTT	CASANRGQPQHF
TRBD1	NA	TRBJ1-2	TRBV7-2	TGTGCCAGCAGCTTAGCGTCGACAGGGGCAAACTATGGCTACACCTTC	CASSLASTGANYGYTF
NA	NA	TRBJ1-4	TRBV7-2	TGTGCCAGCAGCTTCTCGGGTGAAAAACTGTTTTTT	CASSFSGEKLFF
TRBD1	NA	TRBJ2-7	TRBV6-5	TGTGCCAGCAGTCCTTCCGGGACAGGGCTTTACGAGCAGTACTTC	CASSPSGTGLYEQYF
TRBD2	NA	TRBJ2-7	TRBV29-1	TGCAGCGTTGAAAGGCTAGCGGTAAGCTCCTACGAGCAGTACTTC	CSVERLAVSSYEQYF
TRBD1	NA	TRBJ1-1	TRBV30	TGTGCCTGGAGCCAATTCCGGGACAGAGGTACTGAAGCTTTCTTT	CAWSQFRDRGTEAFF
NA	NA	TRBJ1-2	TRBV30	TGTGCCTGGAGGACCCTACGGGAGGGCGCCAAGGGTGGCTACACCTTC	CAWRTLREGAKGGYTF
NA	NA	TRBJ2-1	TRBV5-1	TGCGCCAGCAGCTTGGGCGGGGCAGGCTCCTACAATGAGCAGTTCTTC	CASSLGGAGSYNEQFF
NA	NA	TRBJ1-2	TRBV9	TGTGCCAGCAGCGTAGCACAGAACTATGGCTACACCTTC	CASSVAQNYGYTF
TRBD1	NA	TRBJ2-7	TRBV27	TGTGCCAGCAGTTACCGCAGGGGGATCTACGAGCAGTACTTC	CASSYRRGIYEQYF
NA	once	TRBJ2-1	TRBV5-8	TGTGCCAGCAGCGTGGCGAGACTAGTTTTAAATGAGCAGTTCTTC	CASSVARLVLNEQFF
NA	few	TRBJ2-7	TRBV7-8	TGTGCCAGCAGCGACGCTCCAGGGGCAGCGACCCACGAGCAGTACTTC	CASSDAPGAATHEQYF